One and the same sample provided the 29 T cell receptor beta chains below, sequenced in a study of cytotoxic CD8 clonotypes in ibrutinib-treated CLL. Sequenced by immunoSEQ multiplex PCR; TCRdb stores in-frame clones only, minus some. The repertoire holds approximately 200,000 clones, with 72% as singletons. The sample here was PBMCs, taken after 24 months of ibrutinib treatment. Receptors originate from a human donor with chronic lymphocytic leukemia.

Worth noting for this clone: In the same sample, other DNA sequences code for this CDR3. V gene TRBV5-4 combines with J gene TRBJ2-1, with unresolved D. The CDR3 totals 12 residues. The germline V gene has CDR1 SGHNT and CDR2 YYREEE (reference sequence). V was shortened by 4 bases and J by 4 bases, with 6 bases between the two germline ends. The CDR3 loop reads CASSVSYNEQFF. The CDR3, as DNA: TGTGCCAGCAGCGTCAGTTACAATGAGCAGTTCTTC.

The chain employs TRBV9 and TRBJ2-2; tentatively, D is TRBD1 or TRBD2 (6 bases each). Trimming left V 3 bases short and J 0 bases short, with 18 bases between. The CDR3 spans 18 residues. The germline gives CDR1 SGDLS, CDR2 YYNGEE. The CDR3 is CASSGRGPYSANTGELFF. The CDR3 coding sequence is TGTGCCAGCAGCGGCCGGGGGCCCTATAGCGCGAACACCGGGGAGCTGTTTTTT.

The chain is built from TRBV30 and TRBJ2-5; 9 bases are a match to TRBD2. CDR3 length: 14 amino acids. Trimming removed 4 bases from V and 3 bases from J; junction bases left unmatched: 6. CDR1 is GTSNPN, CDR2 SVGIG, per germline (reference sequence). The DNA of the CDR3 is TGTGCCTGGAAAGGACTAGCGCTAAAAGAGACCCAGTACTTC. Protein: CAWKGLALKETQYF.

The rearrangement joins TRBV25-1 to TRBJ2-1, with no clear D. Deletions cut 6 bases from V and 3 bases from J, with 15 bases between. The CDR3 has 15 residues. Germline V gene data show CDR1 as MGHDK and CDR2 as SYGVNS. The CDR3 DNA is TGTGCCAGCAGACTCACAGAAGCCGTCTACAATGAGCAGTTCTTC. As protein: CASRLTEAVYNEQFF.

The gene calls are TRBV5-1 and TRBJ1-6, with D perhaps TRBD1 (5 bases). Germline CDR1 and CDR2: SGHRS and YFSETQ. CDR3 length: 19 residues. Trimming took 4 bases from V and 10 from J, leaving 30 bases between them. The chain's CDR3 is CASSPGGEDTKARGSPLHF. The DNA for the CDR3 is TGCGCCAGCAGCCCGGGTGGCGAGGACACGAAGGCTAGAGGGTCACCCCTCCACTTT.

The V call is TRBV11-2, the J call TRBJ2-7, with 7 bases lining up with TRBD1. V was clipped by 3 bases and J by 1 base; unmatched bases: 3. The V gene's germline CDR1 is SGHAT and CDR2 FQNNGV. This CDR3 is 14 amino acids long. CDR3 sequence: CASSFDRESYEQYF. The CDR3, as DNA: TGTGCCAGCAGCTTCGACAGGGAGTCCTACGAGCAGTACTTC.

V gene TRBV7-8 combines with J gene TRBJ2-1; possible D gene TRBD2, 5 bases. Germline V gene lookup returns CDR1 SGHVS and CDR2 FQNEAQ. V dropped 4 bases and J dropped 6 bases, with 19 bases sitting between them. The CDR3 is made up of 16 amino acids. The CDR3 bases are TGTGCCAGCAGCTCCATAGCGAACATAGAGCCCAATGAGCAGTTCTTC. Encoded protein: CASSSIANIEPNEQFF. Together with reference TRBV7-8 and TRBJ2-1, the CDR3 gives the full variable domain: GAGVSQSPRYKVAKRGQDVALRCDPISGHVSLFWYQQALGQGPEFLTYFQNEAQLDKSGLPSDRFFAERPEGSVSTLKIQRTQQEDSAVYLCASSSIANIEPNEQFFGPGTRLTVL.

The chain's CDR3 is CASSSGTSGFTDTQYF. In DNA, the CDR3 is TGTGCCAGCAGCTCGGGGACTAGCGGCTTCACAGATACGCAGTATTTT. This rearrangement joins TRBV11-3 to TRBJ2-3; TRBD2 matches 11 bases. This CDR3 is built from 16 residues. The ends lost 4 bases at V and 2 bases at J; junction bases unmatched: 5. Germline assignment: CDR1 SGHNT and CDR2 YENEEA.

The sample holds a few counts of this clone. The V and J genes are TRBV6-6 and TRBJ1-3; 11 bases align to TRBD1. The CDR3 is 16 residues long. Germline V CDR1 and CDR2: MNHNY, SVGAGI (reference sequence). The V segment lost 4 bases and the J segment 3 bases; nucleotides outside the gene matches: 5. The CDR3 reads CASSLPGQGDGNTIYF. In DNA, the CDR3 is TGTGCCAGCAGTTTACCGGGACAGGGGGATGGAAACACCATATATTTT.

This clone occurred many times. V usage is TRBV4-2 and J usage is TRBJ2-2; the D gene is possibly TRBD2 (6 bases). With 5 bases removed from V and 2 bases from J, the gap between germline ends came to 9 bases. Looked up from germline, CDR1 is LGHNA and CDR2 is YNFKEQ. CDR3 length: 14 residues. The CDR3 sequence: CASSGTSNTGELFF. Written as DNA, the CDR3 is TGTGCCAGCAGCGGGACTTCCAACACCGGGGAGCTGTTTTTT.

The chain recombines TRBV7-8 with TRBJ2-7, with D perhaps being TRBD1 or TRBD2 (6 bases each). The V and J ends lost 2 bases and 7 bases respectively, with 18 bases between them. The V gene's germline CDR1 is SGHVS and CDR2 FQNEAQ. There are 15 residues in the CDR3. The CDR3 DNA reads TGTGCCAGCAGCTTATTTGGGGGGACAATATCAGAGCAGTACTTC. It translates to CASSLFGGTISEQYF.

The rearrangement links TRBV28 to TRBJ2-5, with D perhaps TRBD1 or TRBD2 (5 bases each). Germline assignment: CDR1 MDHEN and CDR2 SYDVKM. CDR3 length: 14 amino acids. Trimming left V 1 base short and J 1 base short, with 7 bases between. Here the CDR3 DNA reads TGTGCCAGCAGTTTATTGGGGACCCAAGAGACCCAGTACTTC. Translation gives CASSLLGTQETQYF.

This chain links TRBV12-5 with TRBJ2-3, with no clear D. The CDR3 is 13 residues long. Germline V gene lookup returns CDR1 LGHNT and CDR2 FRNRAP. Trimming took 3 bases from V and 2 from J, leaving 6 bases between them. The CDR3 is CASGLTATDTQYF. The CDR3 DNA follows: TGTGCTAGTGGTTTAACAGCCACAGATACGCAGTATTTT.

This clone has just a few counts. The chain carries TRBV12-5 and TRBJ2-7; 12 nucleotides match TRBD1. Looked up from germline, CDR1 is LGHNT and CDR2 is FRNRAP. The CDR3 extends over 14 amino acids. Unmatched junction bases numbered 4, after V lost 5 bases and J lost 5 bases. CDR3 in DNA: TGTGCTAGTGGTCCCGGGACAGGGGGCCACGAGCAGTACTTC. It is translated as CASGPGTGGHEQYF.

The CDR3 nucleotides are TGTGCCAGCACAGGGGGACTAGCGGGAGGAGGAGATACGCAGTATTTT. Protein product: CASTGGLAGGGDTQYF. The chain is built from TRBV27 and TRBJ2-3, with 15 bases aligning to TRBD2. Germline V CDR1 and CDR2: MNHEY, SMNVEV (reference sequence). J gave up 5 bases and V 7 bases, and 7 bases lay outside the gene matches. The CDR3 runs 16 residues.

The chain combines TRBV27 with TRBJ1-1, with TRBD1 matching 8 bases. The CDR3 runs 15 residues. Per germline, CDR1 MNHEY and CDR2 SMNVEV (reference sequence). With V trimmed by 0 bases and J by 3 bases, 3 bases remained unmatched. CDR3 in amino acids: CASSLSTGVDTEAFF. The DNA of the CDR3 is TGTGCCAGCAGTTTATCGACAGGGGTTGACACTGAAGCTTTCTTT.

This rearrangement joins TRBV29-1 to TRBJ2-1; 8 positions agree with TRBD2. Unmatched junction bases numbered 8, after V lost 0 bases and J lost 4 bases. In germline, CDR1 is SQVTM, CDR2 ANQGSEA. This CDR3 is 16 amino acids long. Here the CDR3 DNA reads TGCAGCGTTGAAGATCCAGCGGGAGAGAAATACAATGAGCAGTTCTTC. Translated: CSVEDPAGEKYNEQFF.

The V gene is TRBV6-5, the J gene TRBJ2-1; 9 nucleotides agree with TRBD1. J lost 5 bases, V lost 6 bases, and 2 bases had no gene match. CDR3 length: 13 amino acids. Germline V gene data show CDR1 as MNHEY and CDR2 as SVGAGI. In DNA, the CDR3 is TGTGCCAGCAGCTGGACAGGGGACAATGAGCAGTTCTTC. This codes for CASSWTGDNEQFF.

The V gene is TRBV15, the J gene TRBJ2-2, with D perhaps matching TRBD1 (5 bases). In germline, CDR1 is LNHNV, CDR2 YYDKDF (reference sequence). This CDR3 comprises 15 residues. Between the trimmed V and J ends, which lost 1 base and 4 bases, there was a span of 10 bases. CDR3 coding DNA: TGTGCCACCAGCAGAGGTCGGACAATCACCGGGGAGCTGTTTTTT. Translated: CATSRGRTITGELFF.

The chain is built from TRBV10-3 and TRBJ2-7, with 9 nucleotides matching TRBD2. The CDR3 extends over 12 amino acids. Germline assignment: CDR1 ENHRY and CDR2 SYGVKD. The J segment lost 5 bases and the V segment lost 8 bases, leaving 4 bases of the junction unmatched. Here the CDR3 reads CAIRREGNEQYF. CDR3 in DNA: TGTGCCATCCGGCGGGAGGGGAACGAGCAGTACTTC.

The V and J genes are TRBV28 and TRBJ2-1, with 8 bases lining up with TRBD2. CDR1 and CDR2 from the germline V gene are MDHEN and SYDVKM. This CDR3 contains 14 residues. The V gene end was trimmed by 2 bases and the J gene end by 7 bases; junction bases not matched to a gene: 4. As DNA, the CDR3 is TGTGCCAGCAGTTTAGGGACTAGGATTAATGAGCAGTTCTTC. It yields the protein CASSLGTRINEQFF.

This sequence joins TRBV11-1 and TRBJ2-7, with 14 bases that match TRBD2. The J segment lost 2 bases and the V segment lost 4 bases, leaving 1 base of the junction unmatched. Germline CDR1 reads SGHAT; CDR2 reads FQDESV (reference sequence). This CDR3 has 15 amino acids. CDR3 residues: CASSWGLAGAYEQYF. In DNA, the CDR3 is TGTGCCAGCAGCTGGGGACTAGCGGGGGCCTACGAGCAGTACTTC.

The chain combines TRBV15 with TRBJ2-7; 8 nucleotides align to TRBD1. Trimming removed 0 bases from V and 2 bases from J; junction bases left unmatched: 3. This CDR3 region has 15 residues. The germline CDR1 and CDR2 sequences are LNHNV and YYDKDF (reference sequence). CDR3 loop: CATSREQGGPYEQYF. In DNA, the CDR3 is TGTGCCACCAGCAGAGAACAGGGGGGACCCTACGAGCAGTACTTC. Drawing the rest from reference TRBV15 and TRBJ2-7, the complete variable domain is DAMVIQNPRYQVTQFGKPVTLSCSQTLNHNVMYWYQQKSSQAPKLLFHYYDKDFNNEADTPDNFQSRRPNTSFCFLDIRSPGLGDTAMYLCATSREQGGPYEQYFGPGTRLTVT.

This clone occurred once. The chain couples TRBV28 to TRBJ2-7, with 11 bases fitting TRBD1. The CDR3 consists of 15 residues. Trimming cost V 3 bases and J 4 bases; bases outside gene matches: 5. Germline V gives CDR1 MDHEN, CDR2 SYDVKM. The CDR3 spells CASSLGGTGGYEQYF. DNA of the CDR3: TGTGCCAGCAGTTTGGGCGGGACAGGGGGTTACGAGCAGTACTTC. The entire variable domain, with the rest obtained from reference TRBV28 and TRBJ2-7, is as follows: DVKVTQSSRYLVKRTGEKVFLECVQDMDHENMFWYRQDPGLGLRLIYFSYDVKMKEKGDIPEGYSVSREKKERFSLILESASTNQTSMYLCASSLGGTGGYEQYFGPGTRLTVT.

The table lists this clone with a count of one. V is TRBV28 and J is TRBJ1-5; D may be TRBD1 (6 bases). Looked up from germline, CDR1 is MDHEN and CDR2 is SYDVKM. CDR3 length: 15 residues. Trimming left V 5 bases short and J 5 bases short, with 16 bases between. The CDR3, as DNA: TGTGCCAGCAGTAAGGTGGGTGACAGGCATCAGCCCCAGCATTTT. It specifies CASSKVGDRHQPQHF.

V is TRBV19 and J is TRBJ2-2, with TRBD1 identical over 8 bases. CDR1 LNHDA and CDR2 SQIVND come from the germline V gene (reference sequence). The CDR3 spans 17 residues. V shed 6 bases, J shed 7 bases, and the junction held 16 bases outside the gene matches. CDR3 sequence: CASSNTRQGLGYGELFF. The CDR3 DNA reads as TGTGCCAGTAGCAACACCCGACAGGGGCTTGGTTACGGGGAGCTGTTTTTT.

V is TRBV28 and J is TRBJ2-1, with D perhaps TRBD2 (6 bases). CDR3 length: 14 residues. Germline values: CDR1 MDHEN, CDR2 SYDVKM. The ends were cut back, 6 bases at V and 2 bases at J, with 11 bases in the middle. CDR3 loop: CASRPGGPYNEQFF. The CDR3 nucleotides are TGTGCCAGCAGGCCTGGAGGGCCCTACAATGAGCAGTTCTTC.

The gene calls are TRBV5-1 and TRBJ1-2, with TRBD1 as a possible D gene (6 bases). Germline V gene lookup returns CDR1 SGHRS and CDR2 YFSETQ. The CDR3 is made up of 13 amino acids. Trimming pared 6 bases from V and 4 bases from J, leaving 13 bases between. This CDR3 is CASNPGASYGYTF. The CDR3 coding sequence is TGCGCCAGCAACCCAGGGGCCAGCTATGGCTACACCTTC.

For the CDR3, the DNA is TGTGCCAGCAGCACAGGGACTAGCGGGAGTGTTTACGAGCAGTACTTC. It is translated as CASSTGTSGSVYEQYF. This chain uses TRBV5-6 with TRBJ2-7, with 14 bases lining up with TRBD2. Germline V lookup: CDR1 SGHDT, CDR2 YYEEEE. The ends lost 4 bases at V and 4 bases at J; junction bases unmatched: 7. The CDR3 totals 16 residues. The variable domain in full, completed from reference TRBV5-6 and TRBJ2-7, reads DAGVTQSPTHLIKTRGQQVTLRCSPKSGHDTVSWYQQALGQGPQFIFQYYEEEERQRGNFPDRFSGHQFPNYSSELNVNALLLGDSALYLCASSTGTSGSVYEQYFGPGTRLTVT.